This paragraph reports one TCR beta chain. The antigen remains undetermined. The Oncomine TCR Beta short-read assay was what sequenced the DNA obtained from cultured CD4+ T cells. Genomic DNA from cultured CD4+ T cells was extracted. TCRdb re-called the PCR reads through MiXCR, storing one row per CDR3 protein. The table has around 9,000 distinct CDR3 sequences, less than 40% seen once; the top ten hold approximately 20%. The data belong to a study of vaccination and CD4 T cells after COVID-19. The overall study: The authors exposed cells to overlapping spike peptides derived from SARS-CoV-2, HCoV-NL63, HCoV-OC43 and HCoV-229E.

V gave up 6 bases and J gave up 4 bases, with 12 bases separating them. In germline, CDR1 is DFQATT, CDR2 SNEGSKA (reference sequence). The CDR3 has 12 amino acids. Treatment reported: roughly 10-day PBMC culture with coronavirus spike peptide pools or control peptides (ViraFEST assay). Researchers collected the unexposed donor's CD4+ T cells before the COVID-19 pandemic (2011-2018). Per well, fewer than 2.5 million PBMCs were cultured in the presence of about 10 IU/ml IL-2 and around 10 ug/ml peptide pools. The material sequenced was CD4+ T cells from blood, cultured in vitro. The chain uses TRBV20-1 and TRBJ2-5, with D hard to call. This TCR was sampled from a human donor in good health. The CDR3 sequence: CSAPELRETQYF. The CDR3 DNA reads TGCAGTGCGCCTGAACTGAGAGAGACCCAGTACTTC.